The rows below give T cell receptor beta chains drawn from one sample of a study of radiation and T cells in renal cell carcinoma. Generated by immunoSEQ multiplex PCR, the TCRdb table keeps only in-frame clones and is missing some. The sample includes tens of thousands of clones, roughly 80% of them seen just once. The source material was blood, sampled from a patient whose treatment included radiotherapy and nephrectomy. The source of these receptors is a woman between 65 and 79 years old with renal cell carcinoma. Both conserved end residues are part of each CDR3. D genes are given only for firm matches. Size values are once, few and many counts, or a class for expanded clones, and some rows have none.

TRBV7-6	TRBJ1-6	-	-	TGTGCCAGCAGCCCAAGGACTGACGGTGATAATTCACCCCTCCACTTT	CASSPRTDGDNSPLHF
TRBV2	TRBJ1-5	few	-	TGTGCCAGCAGAGAGTCCGCTTTCGGATTCAATCAGCCCCAGCATTTT	CASRESAFGFNQPQHF
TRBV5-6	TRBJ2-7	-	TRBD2	TGTGCCAGCAGCGCTGGCGGGAGCGGATCCTACGAGCAGTACTTC	CASSAGGSGSYEQYF
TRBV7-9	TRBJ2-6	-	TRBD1	TGTGCCGGGGGACAGGGTTCTGGGGCCAACGTCCTGACTTTC	CAGGQGSGANVLTF
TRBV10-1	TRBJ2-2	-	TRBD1	TGCGCCAGCAGTGGGGACAGGGGGCTTGCCGGGGAGCTGTTTTTT	CASSGDRGLAGELFF
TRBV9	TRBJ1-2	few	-	TGTGCCAGCAGCGTAGACGTGAGGGGTGGTAACTATGGCTACACCTTC	CASSVDVRGGNYGYTF
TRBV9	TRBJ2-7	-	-	TGTGCCAGCAGCCCCGGGGTAGTGGCGGGCGAGCAGTACTTC	CASSPGVVAGEQYF
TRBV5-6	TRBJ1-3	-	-	TGTGCCAGCAGACTCACAGGGATCTCTGGAAACACCATATATTTT	CASRLTGISGNTIYF
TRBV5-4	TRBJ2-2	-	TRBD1	TGTGCCAGCAGCTTGCGGGCCAGGGGGCTTGATACCGGGGAGCTGTTTTTT	CASSLRARGLDTGELFF
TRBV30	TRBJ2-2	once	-	TGTGCCTGGAGTACTCAGAACACCGGGGAGCTGTTTTTT	CAWSTQNTGELFF
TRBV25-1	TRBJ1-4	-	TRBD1	TGTGCCAGCAGTGAATCCGCCGGGACAGCTAATGAAAAACTGTTTTTT	CASSESAGTANEKLFF
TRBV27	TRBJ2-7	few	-	TGTGCCAGCAGGTTCGATGAAGGTAGAGCGTCTTACGAGCAGTACTTC	CASRFDEGRASYEQYF
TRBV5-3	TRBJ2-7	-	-	TGTGCCAGAAGCCCCAGGGGCTACGAGCAGTACTTC	CARSPRGYEQYF
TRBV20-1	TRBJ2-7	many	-	TGCAGTGCTAGGGAGGGAGAGCAGTACTTC	CSAREGEQYF
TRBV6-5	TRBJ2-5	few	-	TGTGCCAGCAGGGCCCCCTCGCAGACCCAGTACTTC	CASRAPSQTQYF
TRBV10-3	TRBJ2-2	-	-	TGTGCCATCACCGGGAACACCGGGGAGCTGTTTTTT	CAITGNTGELFF
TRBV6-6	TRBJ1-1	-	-	TGTGCCAGCAGTTACACCACTGTTAATGAAGCTTTCTTT	CASSYTTVNEAFF
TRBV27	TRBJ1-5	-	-	TGTGCCAGCAGTTCAACGGGACATTATAGCAATCAGCCCCAGCATTTT	CASSSTGHYSNQPQHF
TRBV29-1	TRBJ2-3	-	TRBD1	TGCAGCGTTGAAGGTGACAGGGTGTGGGTGGAGGCGCAGTATTTT	CSVEGDRVWVEAQYF
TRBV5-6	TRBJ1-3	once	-	TGTGCCAGCAGCCTACAAAACTCTGGAAACACCATATATTTT	CASSLQNSGNTIYF
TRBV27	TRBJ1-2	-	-	TGTGCCAGCAGTTTATTGACCCCCCTCGGGGGGGTACGAGGCTACACCTTC	CASSLLTPLGGVRGYTF
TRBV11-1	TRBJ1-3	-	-	TGTGCAGGAAAGGGGGGCTTTTGCTCTGGAAACACCATATATTTT	CAGKGGFCSGNTIYF
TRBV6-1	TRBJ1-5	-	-	TGTGCCAGCAGTGATTATCGTTCAGCTAAGGGCAATCAGCCCCAGCATTTT	CASSDYRSAKGNQPQHF